The 20 T cell receptor beta chains listed next were all sequenced from one sample in a study of T cells in localized non-small cell lung cancer. Generated by immunoSEQ multiplex PCR, the TCRdb table keeps only in-frame clones and is missing some. The sample shows around 26,000 clones, approximately 89% of them seen only once. Here the sequenced sample was peripheral blood, taken before any cancer treatment. The receptors shown here come from a female donor of 60 years or more with stage II squamous cell lung carcinoma.

This clone was counted once. The chain links TRBV30 to TRBJ1-2; D uncertain. Germline V gene data show CDR1 as GTSNPN and CDR2 as SVGIG (reference sequence). V was pared by 3 bases and J by 8 bases, with 16 bases between. The CDR3 is 13 amino acids. Here the CDR3 DNA reads TGTGCCTGGAGGGATTTACGTGGCCGGGGCTACACCTTC. This codes for CAWRDLRGRGYTF.

V and J are TRBV11-3 and TRBJ2-1, with TRBD1 matching over 10 bases. The ends lost 4 bases at V and 4 bases at J; junction bases unmatched: 7. This CDR3 contains 16 residues. Germline V CDR1 and CDR2: SGHNT, YENEEA. CDR3 bases: TGTGCCAGCAGCTCGGGACAGGGGTACACTTACAATGAGCAGTTCTTC. This encodes CASSSGQGYTYNEQFF.

The genes are TRBV2 and TRBJ2-7; 8 bases align to TRBD1. V dropped 6 bases and J dropped 4; count of bases not matched to a gene: 8. The CDR3 is made up of 14 amino acids. Germline V lookup: CDR1 SNHLY, CDR2 FYNNEI. This CDR3 reads CASRLGQEGYEQYF. The CDR3 DNA is TGTGCCAGCAGACTGGGACAGGAGGGATACGAGCAGTACTTC.

This sequence joins TRBV5-1 and TRBJ2-1; 8 bases are shared with TRBD1. Germline assignment: CDR1 SGHRS and CDR2 YFSETQ. The ends lost 4 bases at V and 4 bases at J; junction bases unmatched: 4. The length of the CDR3 is 14 residues. The CDR3 DNA reads TGCGCCAGCAGCCTAGACAGGGGATACAATGAGCAGTTCTTC. Amino acids: CASSLDRGYNEQFF.

The chain is built from TRBV6-5 and TRBJ2-5; 9 bases match TRBD1. The V segment lost 2 bases and the J segment 14 bases; nucleotides outside the gene matches: 6. Per the germline V gene, CDR1 is MNHEY and CDR2 is SVGAGI. The CDR3 spans 12 residues. CDR3 loop: CASSYAGTGLYF. The CDR3 DNA reads as TGTGCCAGCAGTTACGCCGGGACAGGGCTTTACTTC.

The V and J genes are TRBV6-1 and TRBJ2-7; D is unclear. The V end was cut by 7 bases, the J end by 3 bases, with 13 bases between. Germline lookup yields CDR1 MNHNS and CDR2 SASEGT. The CDR3 extends over 13 amino acids. CDR3 loop: CASTQGPHYEQYF. DNA of the CDR3: TGTGCCAGCACTCAAGGTCCTCACTACGAGCAGTACTTC.

This clone was observed a handful of times. This chain links TRBV9 with TRBJ2-5; D uncertain. Per the germline V gene, CDR1 is SGDLS and CDR2 is YYNGEE. Trimming removed 1 base from V and 5 bases from J, with 9 bases in between. CDR3 size: 13 residues. CDR3 loop: CASSVRASETQYF. The CDR3 region has the DNA TGTGCCAGCAGCGTACGCGCTTCGGAGACCCAGTACTTC. The full variable domain, with the rest looked up from reference TRBV9 and TRBJ2-5, is DSGVTQTPKHLITATGQRVTLRCSPRSGDLSVYWYQQSLDQGLQFLIQYYNGEERAKGNILERFSAQQFPDLHSELNLSSLELGDSALYFCASSVRASETQYFGPGTRLLVL.

The chain employs TRBV11-1 and TRBJ1-1, with D uncertain. Per germline, CDR1 SGHAT and CDR2 FQDESV (reference sequence). V lost 2 bases, J lost 0 bases, and 7 bases lay in between. There are 14 residues in the CDR3. CDR3 loop: CASSLYGMNTEAFF. CDR3 coding DNA: TGTGCCAGCAGCTTATACGGGATGAACACTGAAGCTTTCTTT.

This clone appeared a single time. The genes are TRBV2 and TRBJ1-3; 7 bases agree with TRBD1. Trimming cost V 3 bases and J 12 bases; bases outside gene matches: 17. Germline V gene sequence: CDR1 SNHLY, CDR2 FYNNEI. The CDR3 loop spans 16 amino acids. The CDR3 coding sequence is TGTGCCAGCAGTGATCCAGGGGACAGCCGCGGTCGTGTCATATATTTT. This translates into CASSDPGDSRGRVIYF.

The chain has TRBV6-1 and TRBJ2-7, with D maybe TRBD1 (5 bases). The germline CDR1 and CDR2 sequences are MNHNS and SASEGT. V lost 7 bases and J 6 bases, leaving 13 bases between the germline ends. The CDR3 runs 12 residues. CDR3 region: CASKGPSAEQYF. Written as DNA, the CDR3 is TGTGCCAGCAAGGGGCCCTCTGCCGAGCAGTACTTC.

The chain uses TRBV9 and TRBJ2-2, with D possibly TRBD2 on 5 matching bases. The CDR3 sequence is 15 residues long. Trimming shortened V by 0 bases and J by 4 bases, and 10 bases separated the two germline ends. Germline lookup yields CDR1 SGDLS and CDR2 YYNGEE. For the CDR3, the DNA is TGTGCCAGCAGCGTAGTGGAACGGGGCACCGGGGAGCTGTTTTTT. Translated, it gives CASSVVERGTGELFF.

The V and J genes are TRBV7-3 and TRBJ2-1; D not resolved. V was pared by 1 base and J by 9 bases, with 7 bases between. Germline V gives CDR1 SGHTA, CDR2 FQGTGA. The CDR3 consists of 12 residues. CDR3 coding DNA: TGTGCCAGCAGCTTAATCTACGGTGAGCAGTTCTTC. Its translation: CASSLIYGEQFF.

The DNA for the CDR3 is TGTGCCAGCAGTTCCCTCGGGGCAGGTGGGACTTATAGGCCCCAGCATTTT. This codes for CASSSLGAGGTYRPQHF. This sequence joins TRBV27 and TRBJ1-5; D is possibly TRBD1 (5 bases). This CDR3 region has 17 residues. Germline loops: CDR1 MNHEY, CDR2 SMNVEV (reference sequence). V was trimmed by 4 bases and J by 9 bases, leaving 25 bases between them.

V is TRBV7-9 and J is TRBJ1-1, with 7 bases fitting TRBD1. The CDR3 runs to 14 residues. Germline V gene sequence: CDR1 SEHNR, CDR2 FQNEAQ (reference sequence). V shed 5 bases and J 1 base; nucleotides not matched to a gene: 4. CDR3 loop: CASSGTEGNTEAFF. The CDR3 coding sequence is TGTGCCAGCAGCGGGACAGAGGGGAACACTGAAGCTTTCTTT.

The chain uses TRBV2 and TRBJ1-3; D ambiguous. This CDR3 spans 15 amino acids. In germline, CDR1 is SNHLY, CDR2 FYNNEI. V lost 1 base and J lost 2, with 9 bases in between. This chain's CDR3 is CASSEGAGAGNTIYF. In DNA form, the CDR3 reads TGTGCCAGCAGTGAAGGGGCCGGGGCTGGAAACACCATATATTTT.

This chain uses TRBV6-1 with TRBJ2-3; 8 bases align to TRBD2. The CDR3 sequence is 15 residues long. Trimming cost V 6 bases and J 5 bases; bases outside gene matches: 10. Germline V gene lookup returns CDR1 MNHNS and CDR2 SASEGT. The CDR3 nucleotides are TGTGCCAGCAGGGGAGCGGGAGCGGGTAGAGATACGCAGTATTTT. Its translation: CASRGAGAGRDTQYF.

The sample holds one count of this clone. The V gene is TRBV7-3, the J gene TRBJ2-1; TRBD2 is a possible D gene (6 bases). V lost 0 bases, J lost 4 bases, and 7 bases lay in between. The germline gives CDR1 SGHTA, CDR2 FQGTGA. This CDR3 has 14 amino acids. The CDR3 reads CASSLTGLYNEQFF. In nucleotides, the CDR3 is TGTGCCAGCAGCTTAACGGGACTGTACAATGAGCAGTTCTTC.

The V gene is TRBV25-1, the J gene TRBJ1-6; D is uncertain. From germline, CDR1 is MGHDK and CDR2 SYGVNS. Trimming removed 1 base at V and 6 bases at J, with 4 bases between. The CDR3 is made up of 13 amino acids. The CDR3 sequence: CASSEFTNSPLHF. The CDR3 region has the DNA TGTGCCAGCAGTGAATTCACTAATTCACCCCTCCACTTT.

This chain links TRBV9 with TRBJ2-3; 10 nucleotides line up with TRBD2. This CDR3 region has 17 residues. Germline CDR1 is SGDLS and CDR2 is YYNGEE. J was trimmed by 3 bases and V by 1 base; bases with no gene match: 8. The DNA of the CDR3 is TGTGCCAGCAGCGTAACCCAAGCGGGGGGGCGTACAGATACGCAGTATTTT. Amino acid sequence: CASSVTQAGGRTDTQYF.

V gene TRBV30 combines with J gene TRBJ1-2; tentative D call: TRBD1 (5 bases). The CDR3 is 13 residues long. The ends were cut back, 0 bases at V and 8 bases at J, with 13 bases in the middle. Germline loops: CDR1 GTSNPN, CDR2 SVGIG (reference sequence). The CDR3 sequence: CAWSVLGHRGYTF. The CDR3 nucleotides read TGTGCCTGGAGTGTACTAGGACATCGGGGCTACACCTTC. The full variable domain, in which reference TRBV30 and TRBJ1-2 provide the parts outside the CDR3, is SQTIHQWPATLVQPVGSPLSLECTVEGTSNPNLYWYRQAAGRGLQLLFYSVGIGQISSEVPQNLSASRPQDRQFILSSKKLLLSDSGFYLCAWSVLGHRGYTFGSGTRLTVV.